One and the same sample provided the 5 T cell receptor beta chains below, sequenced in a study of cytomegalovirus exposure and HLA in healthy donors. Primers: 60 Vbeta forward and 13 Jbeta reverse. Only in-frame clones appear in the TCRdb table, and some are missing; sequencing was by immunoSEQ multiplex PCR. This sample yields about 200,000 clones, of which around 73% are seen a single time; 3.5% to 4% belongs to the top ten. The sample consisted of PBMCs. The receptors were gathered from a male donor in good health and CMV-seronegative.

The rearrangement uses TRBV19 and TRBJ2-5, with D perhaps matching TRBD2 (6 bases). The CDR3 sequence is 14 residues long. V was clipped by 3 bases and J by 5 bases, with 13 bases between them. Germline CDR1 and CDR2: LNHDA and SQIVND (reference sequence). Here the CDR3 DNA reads TGTGCCAGTAGTATTGGCGGGGCCGGGGAGACCCAGTACTTC. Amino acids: CASSIGGAGETQYF.

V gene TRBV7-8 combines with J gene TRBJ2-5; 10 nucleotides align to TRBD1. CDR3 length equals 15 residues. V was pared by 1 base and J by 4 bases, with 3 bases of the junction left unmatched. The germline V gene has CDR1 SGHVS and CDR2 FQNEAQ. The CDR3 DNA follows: TGTGCCAGCAGCTTAGTTCGGACAGGGGGAGAGACCCAGTACTTC. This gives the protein CASSLVRTGGETQYF.

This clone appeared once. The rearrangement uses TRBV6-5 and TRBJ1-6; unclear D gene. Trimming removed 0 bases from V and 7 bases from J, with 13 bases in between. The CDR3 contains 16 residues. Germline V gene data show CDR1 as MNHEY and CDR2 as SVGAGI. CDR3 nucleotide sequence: TGTGCCAGCAGTTACTCCGCCTCCGGAGGCAATTCACCCCTCCACTTT. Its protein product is CASSYSASGGNSPLHF.

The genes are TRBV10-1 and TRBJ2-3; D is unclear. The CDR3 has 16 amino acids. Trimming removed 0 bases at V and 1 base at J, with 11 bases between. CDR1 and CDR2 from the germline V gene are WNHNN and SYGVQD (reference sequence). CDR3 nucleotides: TGCGCCAGCAGTGAGTCCTTCTTTATTGGCACAGATACGCAGTATTTT. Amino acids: CASSESFFIGTDTQYF.

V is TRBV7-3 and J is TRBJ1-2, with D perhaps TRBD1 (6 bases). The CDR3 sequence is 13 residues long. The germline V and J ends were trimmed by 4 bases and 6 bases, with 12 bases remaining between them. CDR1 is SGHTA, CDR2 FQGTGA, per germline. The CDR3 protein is CASSSQGMDGYTF. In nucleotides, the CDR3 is TGTGCCAGCAGCTCACAGGGAATGGATGGCTACACCTTC.